This is a list of T cell receptor beta chains from one sample in a study of identical twins. Using its own MiXCR run on the 5' RACE reads, TCRdb lists one record per CDR3 protein. The top ten hold roughly 2% of the sample, which has approximately 700,000 distinct CDR3 sequences, roughly 6.2% seen once. The specimen was naive T cells sorted from blood. Every receptor here comes from a man younger than 35 in good health. Both conserved end residues are part of each CDR3. The D gene is left open where the match is weak. Some rows mark clone size as missing; the rest say once, few, many or name a class of expanded clone.

>TRBV20-1|.|.|TRBJ2-7
TGCAGTGCTGGACGGGACAAGACCTACGAGCAGTACTTC
CSAGRDKTYEQYF
>TRBV7-9|few|TRBD1|TRBJ1-1
TGTGCCAGCAGACCCAGGACAGGGATGGACACTGAAGCTTTCTTT
CASRPRTGMDTEAFF
>TRBV5-6|many|.|TRBJ2-3
TGTGCCAGCAGCCTCTACTGGGATACGCAGTATTTT
CASSLYWDTQYF
>TRBV4-1|many|.|TRBJ2-3
TGCGCCAGCAGCCTCGGACTCTACACAGATACGCAGTATTTT
CASSLGLYTDTQYF
>TRBV5-1|few|.|TRBJ2-3
TGCGCCAGCAGCGACAGTTGGGCCCCAGATACGCAGTATTTT
CASSDSWAPDTQYF
>TRBV27|.|TRBD2|TRBJ2-7
TGTGCCAGCAGTTTGGGAACTAGCGGGGCCTACGAGCAGTACTTC
CASSLGTSGAYEQYF
>TRBV25-1|many|.|TRBJ2-6
TGTGCCAGCAGTGTAGAGGGCTCTGGGGCCAACGTCCTGACTTTC
CASSVEGSGANVLTF
>TRBV20-1|many|TRBD2|TRBJ2-5
TGCAGTGCTAGAGACCCTGGCGGGAGGCAAGAGACCCAGTACTTC
CSARDPGGRQETQYF
>TRBV4-1|many|.|TRBJ2-1
TGCGCCAGCAGCCAAGCCCCCCAGGGCGGGAACAATGAGCAGTTCTTC
CASSQAPQGGNNEQFF
>TRBV30|.|TRBD1|TRBJ1-1
TGTGCCTGGACCAGGGACAGGGCGACTGAAGCTTTCTTT
CAWTRDRATEAFF
>TRBV20-1|many|.|TRBJ2-3
TGCAGTGCTCTGGGAGGCGGCACAGATACGCAGTATTTT
CSALGGGTDTQYF
>TRBV7-9|.|.|TRBJ2-2
TGTGCCAGCAGCTTACTCAGACTAGAGAACACCGGGGAGCTGTTTTTT
CASSLLRLENTGELFF
>TRBV29-1|many|TRBD2|TRBJ2-1
TGCAGCGTCACCGGGACTAGCGGACCGCACAATGAGCAGTTCTTC
CSVTGTSGPHNEQFF
>TRBV20-1|many|.|TRBJ1-2
TGCAGTGCCAGTGAGGAGGCGCTTGGCTATGGCTACACCTTC
CSASEEALGYGYTF
>TRBV12-3/TRBV12-4|many|.|TRBJ2-4
TGTGCCAGCAGTTTAGCGTGGGGGCTTGAGGCCAAAAACATTCAGTACTTC
CASSLAWGLEAKNIQYF
>TRBV12-3/TRBV12-4|few|.|TRBJ1-2
TGTGCCAGCAGGGACAATCACGACCTTGGCTACACCTTC
CASRDNHDLGYTF
>TRBV12-3/TRBV12-4|many|TRBD2|TRBJ2-2
TGTGCCAGCAGCTTCATATACGGGACTAGCGGGAGGGCCGGCACCGGGGAGCTGTTTTTT
CASSFIYGTSGRAGTGELFF
>TRBV12-3/TRBV12-4|many|.|TRBJ1-2
TGTGCCAGCAGTTTCGTCGGGGACAACTATGGCTACACCTTC
CASSFVGDNYGYTF
>TRBV29-1|many|.|TRBJ2-3
TGCAGCGTGACCTTTCGTGAGAGGAAAAACACAGATACGCAGTATTTT
CSVTFRERKNTDTQYF
>TRBV29-1|many|TRBD2|TRBJ2-2
TGCAGCGTTGATGCGGGAGGAAAGTCCACCGGGGAGCTGTTTTTT
CSVDAGGKSTGELFF
>TRBV24-1|many|.|TRBJ1-1
TGTGCCACCAGTGATCCCACGACGGGAGGGACTGAAGCTTTCTTT
CATSDPTTGGTEAFF
>TRBV12-3/TRBV12-4|many|.|TRBJ1-1
TGTGCCACCGGAGCAGGCGGCACTGAAGCTTTCTTT
CATGAGGTEAFF